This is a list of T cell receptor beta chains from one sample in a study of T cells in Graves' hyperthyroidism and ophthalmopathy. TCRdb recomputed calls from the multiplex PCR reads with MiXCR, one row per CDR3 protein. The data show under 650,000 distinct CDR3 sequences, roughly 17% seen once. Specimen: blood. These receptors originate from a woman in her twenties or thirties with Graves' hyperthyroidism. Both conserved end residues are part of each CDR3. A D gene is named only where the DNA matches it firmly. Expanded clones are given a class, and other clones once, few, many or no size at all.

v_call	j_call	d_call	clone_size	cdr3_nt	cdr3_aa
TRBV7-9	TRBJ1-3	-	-	TGTGCCAGCAGCTTAGAACTCGGAGACACCATATATTTT	CASSLELGDTIYF
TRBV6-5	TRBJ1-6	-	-	TGTGCCAGCAGTTACTCCGGCCGCTCCTATAATTCACCCCTCCACTTT	CASSYSGRSYNSPLHF
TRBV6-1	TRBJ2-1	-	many	TGTGCCAGCAGTGAAGGGAGGCAGAACAATGAGCAGTTCTTC	CASSEGRQNNEQFF
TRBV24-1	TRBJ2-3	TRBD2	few	TGTGCCACCAGTGATCAGACTAGCGGGAGCTTCACAGATACGCAGTATTTT	CATSDQTSGSFTDTQYF
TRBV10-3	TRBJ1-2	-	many	TGTGCCATCAGTGACAACCCAGGTGGGGCCACGGGAGGCTACACCTTC	CAISDNPGGATGGYTF
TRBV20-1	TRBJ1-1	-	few	TGCAGTGCTAGAGCTCGGCGCCTGAACACTGAAGCTTCCTTT	CSARARRLNTEASF
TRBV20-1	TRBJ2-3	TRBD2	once	TGCAGTGCGGTCCCGGGACTAGCGGGCGGGTCAGATACGCAGTATTTT	CSAVPGLAGGSDTQYF
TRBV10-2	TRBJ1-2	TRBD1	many	TGCGCCAGCACCTCGACAGGGAACTATGGCTACACCTTC	CASTSTGNYGYTF
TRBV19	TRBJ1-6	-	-	TGTGCCAGTAGTATCCTCCCGACGGACCATAATTCACCCCTCCACTTT	CASSILPTDHNSPLHF
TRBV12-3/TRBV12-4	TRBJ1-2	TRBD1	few	TGTGCCTGCCGGGACAGGGTTACGGGCTACACCTTC	CACRDRVTGYTF
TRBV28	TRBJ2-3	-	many	TGTGCCACGGCCAGGGGGGCTGGAGATACGCAGTATTTT	CATARGAGDTQYF
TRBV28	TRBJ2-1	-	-	TGTGCCAGCAGTTTAGAAGTGTGGGATGAGCAGTTCTTC	CASSLEVWDEQFF
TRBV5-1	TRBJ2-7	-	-	TGCGCCAGCAGCTTTCGCGGGACCAGGGTATCGGAAAACTACTACGAGCAGTACTTC	CASSFRGTRVSENYYEQYF
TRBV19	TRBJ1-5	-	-	TGTGCCAGTAGATTTGGAAACGGCAATCAGCCCCAGCATTTT	CASRFGNGNQPQHF
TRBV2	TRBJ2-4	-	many	TGTGCCAGCAGTGATTCGGACGGAAAAAACATTCAGTACTTC	CASSDSDGKNIQYF
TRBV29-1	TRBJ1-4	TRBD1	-	TGCAGCGTTGGGGGGACAGGGGGCGGTGAAAAACTGTTTTTT	CSVGGTGGGEKLFF
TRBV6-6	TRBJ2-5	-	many	TGTGCCAGCAGTTACGGTTCAGTCCAAGAGACCCAGTACTTC	CASSYGSVQETQYF
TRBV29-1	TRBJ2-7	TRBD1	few	TGCAGCGCAGGGGGTAGATCCTACGAGCAGTACTTC	CSAGGRSYEQYF
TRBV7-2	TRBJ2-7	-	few	TGTGCCAGCAGCTTAGAGCCTAGCGAAATCTACGAGCAGTACTTC	CASSLEPSEIYEQYF
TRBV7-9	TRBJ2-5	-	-	TGTGCCAGCAGTTGGGGGACCGGGGAGACCCAGTACTTC	CASSWGTGETQYF
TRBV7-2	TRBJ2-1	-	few	TGTGCCAGCAGCTTATTGGGGGGTCCAAACAATGAGCAGTTCTTC	CASSLLGGPNNEQFF
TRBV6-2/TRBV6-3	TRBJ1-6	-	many	TGTGCCAGCAGCACCGGGGTTTCACCCCTCCACTTT	CASSTGVSPLHF
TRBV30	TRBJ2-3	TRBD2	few	TGTGCCTGGGGGGGGGGGACTTTTAGCACAGATACGCAGTATTTT	CAWGGGTFSTDTQYF
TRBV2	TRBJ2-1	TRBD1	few	TGTGCCAGCAGGGGATTACAGGGGTACAATGAGCAGTTCTTC	CASRGLQGYNEQFF
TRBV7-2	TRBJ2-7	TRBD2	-	TGTGCCAGCGGGACTAGCGGGGTTGGTTACGAGCAGTACTTC	CASGTSGVGYEQYF
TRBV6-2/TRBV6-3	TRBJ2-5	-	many	TGTGCCAGCAGTTACCTCGCAGGGTCCAACTGGGAGACCCAGTACTTC	CASSYLAGSNWETQYF
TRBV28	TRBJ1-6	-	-	TGTGCCAGCAGTGAGCCGGATATTTCACCCCTCCACTTT	CASSEPDISPLHF
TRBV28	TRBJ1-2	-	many	TGTGCCAGCAGTCCCCCCGGGGGGGCCCCCTATGGCTACACCTTC	CASSPPGGAPYGYTF
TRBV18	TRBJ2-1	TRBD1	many	TGTGCCAGCTCACCACTAGGACAGGGGGCTAATGAGCAGTTCTTC	CASSPLGQGANEQFF
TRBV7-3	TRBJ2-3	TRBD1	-	TGTGCCAGCAGCACGGGACAGGGGGAAATAGATACGCAGTATTTT	CASSTGQGEIDTQYF
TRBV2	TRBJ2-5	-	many	TGTGCCAGACAACGGGCGTACCAAGAGACCCAGTACTTC	CARQRAYQETQYF
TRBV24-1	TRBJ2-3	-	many	TGTGCCACCGCGGGACAGTTGAACACAGATACGCAGTATTTT	CATAGQLNTDTQYF
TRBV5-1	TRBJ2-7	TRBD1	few	TGCGCCAGCAGGGCACCGGGACAGGGTACCGACGAGCAGTACTTC	CASRAPGQGTDEQYF
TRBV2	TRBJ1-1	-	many	TGTGCCAGCACGGGGCAGCGGAACACTGAAGCTTTCTTT	CASTGQRNTEAFF
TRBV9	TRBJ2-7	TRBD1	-	TGTGCCAGCAGCGTAGAGGCAGGGGGCCGCGAGCAGTACTTC	CASSVEAGGREQYF
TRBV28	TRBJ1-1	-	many	TGTGCCAGCAGTTTATCTACGGGTATGAACACTGAAGCTTTCTTT	CASSLSTGMNTEAFF
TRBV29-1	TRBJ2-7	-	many	TGCAGCGTTGAAGATCACTACGAGCAGTACTTC	CSVEDHYEQYF
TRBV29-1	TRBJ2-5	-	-	TGCAGCGTTGAAAAACAGCTTCAAGAGACCCAGTACTTC	CSVEKQLQETQYF
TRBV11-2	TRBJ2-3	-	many	TGTGCCAGCAGCTTAGGTCGGGCGGCTAGCACAGATACGCAGTATTTT	CASSLGRAASTDTQYF
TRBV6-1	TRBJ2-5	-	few	TGTGCCAGCAGTCACAATAGGGAGACCCAGTACTTC	CASSHNRETQYF
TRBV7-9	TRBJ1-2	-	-	TGTGCCAGCGGGGCGGAGCCCGCTGGCTACACCTTC	CASGAEPAGYTF
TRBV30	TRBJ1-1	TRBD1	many	TGTGCCTGGAGTGTACTAGTAGGGACAGGGGAAGCTTTCTTT	CAWSVLVGTGEAFF
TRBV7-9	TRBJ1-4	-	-	TGTGCCAGCAGCACAGGTGCAACTAATGAAAAACTGTTTTTT	CASSTGATNEKLFF
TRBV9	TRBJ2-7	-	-	TGTGCCAGCAGCCGCCAAAGGAGCTCCTACGAGCAGTACTTC	CASSRQRSSYEQYF
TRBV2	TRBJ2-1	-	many	TGTGCCAGCAGCTCCGCATCACAGGCTCTGGGGTTCTTC	CASSSASQALGFF
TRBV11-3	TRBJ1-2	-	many	TGTGCCAGCAGCCCCCGGAGCTTCGTAAACTACACCTTC	CASSPRSFVNYTF
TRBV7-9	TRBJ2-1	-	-	TGTGCCAGCAGCCCACTATCTGGTGAGCAGTTCTTC	CASSPLSGEQFF
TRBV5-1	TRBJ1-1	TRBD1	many	TGCGCCAGCAGCTGGGACACAGGGGGAGCTTTCTTT	CASSWDTGGAFF
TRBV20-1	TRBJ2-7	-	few	TGCAGTGCTACCGGGACACGGAGCTCCTACGAGCAGTACTTC	CSATGTRSSYEQYF
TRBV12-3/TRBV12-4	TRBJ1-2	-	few	TGTGCCAGCAGTGAGTCGCAGGAAGGGGGTGGCTACACCTTC	CASSESQEGGGYTF
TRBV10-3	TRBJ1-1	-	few	TGTGCCATCAGATGGGGGGACACTGAAGCTTTCTTT	CAIRWGDTEAFF
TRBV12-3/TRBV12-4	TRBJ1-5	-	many	TGTGCCAGCACCAACCATGGGGGGGCTCAGCCCCAGCATTTT	CASTNHGGAQPQHF
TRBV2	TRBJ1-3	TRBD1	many	TGTGCCAGCAGGGGGACAGGGGCAGGATGGAACACCATATATTTT	CASRGTGAGWNTIYF
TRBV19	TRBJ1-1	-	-	TGTGCCAGTAGTATCGGCTTCCCCGGGGACACTGAAGCTTTCTTT	CASSIGFPGDTEAFF
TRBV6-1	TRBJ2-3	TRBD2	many	TGTGCCAGCAGTCTCTCAGCGGGAGGGTCAGATACGCAGTATTTT	CASSLSAGGSDTQYF
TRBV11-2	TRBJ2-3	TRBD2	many	TGTGCCAGCAGCCCCGCCCTCGGACTAGCGGGAAGACCTAGCACAGATACGCAGTATTTT	CASSPALGLAGRPSTDTQYF
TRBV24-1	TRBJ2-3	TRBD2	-	TGTGCCACTACTGGGACTAGCGGGAGCACAGATACGCAGTATTTT	CATTGTSGSTDTQYF
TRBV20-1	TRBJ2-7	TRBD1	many	TGCAGTGCTTCACCGGGACAGGGGCCCCGGGAGCAGTACTTC	CSASPGQGPREQYF
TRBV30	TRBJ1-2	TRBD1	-	TGTGCCTGGAGTATCTACAGGACAGGGGGCTACACCTTC	CAWSIYRTGGYTF
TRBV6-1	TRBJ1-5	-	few	TGTGCCAGCAGTCCTGTAGGTCAGCCCCAGCATTTT	CASSPVGQPQHF